This entry lists 3 T cell receptor beta chains sequenced from one sample in a study of graft-versus-host responses after intestinal transplantation. Sequencing was performed with immunoSEQ multiplex PCR; in TCRdb, only in-frame clones are kept and a portion is missing. The table has roughly 50,000 clones, under 95% seen once. Sequencing used PBMCs, obtained about 93 weeks after intestinal transplant. All receptors derive from a human patient who received an intestinal transplant, so some T cells may come from the graft donor.

The chain joins TRBV19 to TRBJ1-2; the D gene is possibly TRBD1 (6 bases). V gave up 6 bases and J gave up 0 bases, with 17 bases separating them. This CDR3 has 16 residues. CDR1 and CDR2 from the germline V gene are LNHDA and SQIVND (reference sequence). CDR3 nucleotide sequence: TGTGCCAGTAGAAGCACAACCGGGACAACTAACTATGGCTACACCTTC. Its protein product is CASRSTTGTTNYGYTF.

This chain joins TRBV5-6 and TRBJ1-2, with a tentative D call TRBD1 (5 bases). Trimming pared 4 bases from V and 5 bases from J, leaving 15 bases between. Germline V gene data show CDR1 as SGHDT and CDR2 as YYEEEE. The CDR3 is 14 residues long. CDR3 residues: CASSGVDAGYGYTF. The CDR3 region has the DNA TGTGCCAGCAGCGGAGTAGATGCAGGGTATGGCTACACCTTC. The full variable domain, rest sourced from reference TRBV5-6 and TRBJ1-2, is DAGVTQSPTHLIKTRGQQVTLRCSPKSGHDTVSWYQQALGQGPQFIFQYYEEEERQRGNFPDRFSGHQFPNYSSELNVNALLLGDSALYLCASSGVDAGYGYTFGSGTRLTVV.

The chain is built from TRBV30 and TRBJ2-5; no firm D call. With 7 bases removed from V and 2 bases from J, the gap between germline ends came to 11 bases. This CDR3 is built from 12 residues. CDR1 is GTSNPN and CDR2 is SVGIG in the germline V gene (reference sequence). CDR3 amino acids: CAYKGSQETQYF. CDR3 coding DNA: TGTGCCTACAAGGGCAGTCAAGAGACCCAGTACTTC.